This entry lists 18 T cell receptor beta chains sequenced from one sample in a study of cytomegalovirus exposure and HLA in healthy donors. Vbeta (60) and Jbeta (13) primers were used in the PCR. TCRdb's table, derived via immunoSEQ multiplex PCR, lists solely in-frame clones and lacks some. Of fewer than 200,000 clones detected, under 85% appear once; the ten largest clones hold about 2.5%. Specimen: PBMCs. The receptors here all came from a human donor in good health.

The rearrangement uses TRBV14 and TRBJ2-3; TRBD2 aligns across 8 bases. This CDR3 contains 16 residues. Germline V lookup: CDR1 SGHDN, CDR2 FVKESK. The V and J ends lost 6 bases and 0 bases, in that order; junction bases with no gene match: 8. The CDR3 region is CASRNTGTRSTDTQYF. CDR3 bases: TGTGCCAGCAGAAACACCGGGACTAGAAGCACAGATACGCAGTATTTT.

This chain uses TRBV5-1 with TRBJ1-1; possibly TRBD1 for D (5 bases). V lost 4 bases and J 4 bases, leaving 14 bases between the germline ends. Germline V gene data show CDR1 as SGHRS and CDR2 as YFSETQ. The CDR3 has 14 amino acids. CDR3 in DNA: TGCGCCAGCAGCCCTGGGGAGGGGCCCACTGAAGCTTTCTTT. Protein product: CASSPGEGPTEAFF.

The CDR3 region is CASSQDRGLGSDTQYF. CDR3 coding DNA: TGCGCCAGCAGCCAAGATAGGGGACTCGGGTCAGATACGCAGTATTTT. The chain uses TRBV4-1 and TRBJ2-3; D may be TRBD2 (6 bases). Between the trimmed V and J ends, which lost 0 bases and 4 bases, there was a span of 14 bases. Germline V gene lookup returns CDR1 MGHRA and CDR2 YSYEKL. The CDR3 totals 16 residues.

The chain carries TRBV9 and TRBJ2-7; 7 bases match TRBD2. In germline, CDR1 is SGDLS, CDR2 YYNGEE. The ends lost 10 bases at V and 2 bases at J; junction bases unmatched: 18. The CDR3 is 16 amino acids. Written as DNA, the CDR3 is TGTGCCCCCTGGGTTACCAGCGGGGAGGAGGCCTACGAGCAGTACTTC. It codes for CAPWVTSGEEAYEQYF. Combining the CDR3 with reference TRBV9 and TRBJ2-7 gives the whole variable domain DSGVTQTPKHLITATGQRVTLRCSPRSGDLSVYWYQQSLDQGLQFLIQYYNGEERAKGNILERFSAQQFPDLHSELNLSSLELGDSALYFCAPWVTSGEEAYEQYFGPGTRLTVT.

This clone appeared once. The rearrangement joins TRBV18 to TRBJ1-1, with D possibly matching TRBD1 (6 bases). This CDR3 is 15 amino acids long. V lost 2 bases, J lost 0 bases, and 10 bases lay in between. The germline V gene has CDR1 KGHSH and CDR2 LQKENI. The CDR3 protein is CASSPTTGLNTEAFF. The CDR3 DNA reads TGTGCCAGCTCACCAACGACAGGATTGAACACTGAAGCTTTCTTT.

The CDR3 protein is CASSEAASGGETQYF. CDR3 in DNA: TGTGCCAGCAGTGAAGCGGCTAGCGGGGGTGAGACCCAGTACTTC. V is TRBV2 and J is TRBJ2-5; 10 bases are a match to TRBD2. Germline V gene sequence: CDR1 SNHLY, CDR2 FYNNEI. The CDR3 is made up of 15 amino acids. J lost 5 bases, V lost 0 bases, and 3 bases had no gene match.

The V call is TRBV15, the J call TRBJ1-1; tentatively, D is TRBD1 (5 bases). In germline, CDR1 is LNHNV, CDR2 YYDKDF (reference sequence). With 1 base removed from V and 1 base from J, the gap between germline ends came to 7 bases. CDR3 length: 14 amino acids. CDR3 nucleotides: TGTGCCACCAGCAGAGGCAGGGAGAACACTGAAGCTTTCTTT. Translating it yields CATSRGRENTEAFF.

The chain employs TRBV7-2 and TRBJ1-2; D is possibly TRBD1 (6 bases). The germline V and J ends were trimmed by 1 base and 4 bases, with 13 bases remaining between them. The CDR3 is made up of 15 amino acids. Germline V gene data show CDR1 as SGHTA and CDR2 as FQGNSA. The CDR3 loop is CASSLDGSGAYGYTF. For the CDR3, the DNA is TGTGCCAGCAGCTTAGATGGATCAGGGGCCTATGGCTACACCTTC.

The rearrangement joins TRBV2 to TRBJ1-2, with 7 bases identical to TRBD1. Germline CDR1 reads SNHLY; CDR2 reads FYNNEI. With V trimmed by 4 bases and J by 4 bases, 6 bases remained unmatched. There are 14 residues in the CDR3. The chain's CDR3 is CASSVRDSLYGYTF. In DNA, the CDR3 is TGTGCCAGCAGTGTCCGGGACAGTCTCTATGGCTACACCTTC. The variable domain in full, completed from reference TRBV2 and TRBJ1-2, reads EPEVTQTPSHQVTQMGQEVILRCVPISNHLYFYWYRQILGQKVEFLVSFYNNEISEKSEIFDDQFSVERPDGSNFTLKIRSTKLEDSAMYFCASSVRDSLYGYTFGSGTRLTVV.

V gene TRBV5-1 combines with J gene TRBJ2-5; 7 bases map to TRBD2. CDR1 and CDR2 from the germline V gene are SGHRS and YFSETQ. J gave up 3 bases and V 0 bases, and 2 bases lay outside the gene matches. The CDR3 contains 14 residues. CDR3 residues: CASSLDGGEETQYF. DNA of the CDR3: TGCGCCAGCAGCTTGGATGGGGGGGAAGAGACCCAGTACTTC.

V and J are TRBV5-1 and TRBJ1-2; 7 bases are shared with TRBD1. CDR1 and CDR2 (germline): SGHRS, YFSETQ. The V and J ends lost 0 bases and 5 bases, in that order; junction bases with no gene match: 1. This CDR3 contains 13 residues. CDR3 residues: CASSLGGQYGYTF. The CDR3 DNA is TGCGCCAGCAGCTTGGGGGGACAGTATGGCTACACCTTC.

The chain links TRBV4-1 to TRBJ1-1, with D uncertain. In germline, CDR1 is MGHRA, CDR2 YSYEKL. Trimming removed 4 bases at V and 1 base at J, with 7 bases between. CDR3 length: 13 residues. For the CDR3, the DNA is TGCGCCAGCAGCCCTCAGTGGAACACTGAAGCTTTCTTT. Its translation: CASSPQWNTEAFF.

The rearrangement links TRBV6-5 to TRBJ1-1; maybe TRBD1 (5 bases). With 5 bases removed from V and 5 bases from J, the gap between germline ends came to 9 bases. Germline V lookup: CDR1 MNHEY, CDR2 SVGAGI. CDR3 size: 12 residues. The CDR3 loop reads CASSIRVTEAFF. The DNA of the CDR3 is TGTGCCAGCAGTATCAGGGTAACTGAAGCTTTCTTT.

The CDR3 reads CASSLPTQTSGGRDTQYF. CDR3 DNA sequence: TGTGCCAGCAGCTTACCTACTCAGACTAGCGGGGGAAGGGATACGCAGTATTTT. The J gene is TRBJ2-3, the V gene TRBV11-2; TRBD2 matches 12 bases. The CDR3 length is 18 residues. The junction had 12 bases not matched to a gene; V was cut back by 2 bases and J by 6 bases. CDR1 and CDR2 from the germline V gene are SGHAT and FQNNGV.

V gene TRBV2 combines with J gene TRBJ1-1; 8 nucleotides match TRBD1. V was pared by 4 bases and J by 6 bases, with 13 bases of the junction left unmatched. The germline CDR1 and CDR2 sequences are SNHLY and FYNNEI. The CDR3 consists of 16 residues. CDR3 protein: CASSAGTGLLIPEAFF. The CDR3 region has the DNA TGTGCCAGCAGTGCCGGGACAGGCCTTCTGATCCCTGAAGCTTTCTTT.

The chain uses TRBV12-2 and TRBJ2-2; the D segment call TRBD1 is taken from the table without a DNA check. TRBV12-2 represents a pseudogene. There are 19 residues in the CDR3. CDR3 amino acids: CASRSPGTGGFWGTGELFF. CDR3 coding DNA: TGTGCAAGTCGCTCACCCGGGACAGGGGGCTTTTGGGGTACGGGGGAGCTGTTTTTT.

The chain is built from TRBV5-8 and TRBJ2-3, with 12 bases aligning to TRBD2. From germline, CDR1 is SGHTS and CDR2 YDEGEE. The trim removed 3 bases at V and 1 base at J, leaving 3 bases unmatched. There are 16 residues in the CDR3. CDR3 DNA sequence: TGTGCCAGCAGCTCCCTAGCGGGGGGGCGCACAGATACGCAGTATTTT. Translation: CASSSLAGGRTDTQYF.

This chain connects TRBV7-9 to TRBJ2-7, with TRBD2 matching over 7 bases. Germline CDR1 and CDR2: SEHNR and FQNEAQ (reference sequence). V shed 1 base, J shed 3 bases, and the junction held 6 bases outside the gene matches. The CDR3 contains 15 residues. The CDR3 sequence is CASSLELGGDYEQYF. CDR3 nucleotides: TGTGCCAGCAGCTTAGAGTTGGGGGGGGACTACGAGCAGTACTTC.